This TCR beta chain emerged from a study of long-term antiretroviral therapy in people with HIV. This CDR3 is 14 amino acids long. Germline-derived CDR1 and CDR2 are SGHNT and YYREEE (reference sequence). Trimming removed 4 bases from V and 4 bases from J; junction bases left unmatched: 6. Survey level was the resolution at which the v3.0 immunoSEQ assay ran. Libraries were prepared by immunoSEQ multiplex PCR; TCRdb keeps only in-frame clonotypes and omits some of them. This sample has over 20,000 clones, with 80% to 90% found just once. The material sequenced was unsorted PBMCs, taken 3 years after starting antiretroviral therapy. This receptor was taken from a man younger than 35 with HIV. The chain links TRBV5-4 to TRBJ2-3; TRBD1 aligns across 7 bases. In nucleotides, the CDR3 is TGTGCCAGCAGCAATGACAGGGCCGCAGATACGCAGTATTTT. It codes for CASSNDRAADTQYF.